This T cell receptor (beta chain) comes out of a study of TIL therapy for anti-PD-1-resistant metastatic lung cancer. The V gene's germline CDR1 is SGDLS and CDR2 YYNGEE. The CDR3 has 18 amino acids. With 0 bases clipped from V and 3 bases from J, the junction kept 9 bases outside the gene matches. Time point meaning: pre-treatment sample, taken before nivolumab and TIL therapy. The tumor samples were excised metastases, mostly pleural nodules or supraclavicular lymph nodes. This was the immunoSEQ v3 assay. Sequencing used immunoSEQ multiplex PCR; TCRdb keeps in-frame clones, though not all of them. The sample records more than 90,000 clones, just over 65% being singletons.

This sequence was found in a person aged 25 to 85 with non-small cell lung cancer. This specimen consisted of tumor tissue, obtained at baseline. V is TRBV9 and J is TRBJ2-5, with 12 bases identical to TRBD2. In DNA, the CDR3 is TGTGCCAGCAGCGTAGCCACAGGACTAGCGGGGAGGAAAGAGACCCAGTACTTC. This codes for CASSVATGLAGRKETQYF.